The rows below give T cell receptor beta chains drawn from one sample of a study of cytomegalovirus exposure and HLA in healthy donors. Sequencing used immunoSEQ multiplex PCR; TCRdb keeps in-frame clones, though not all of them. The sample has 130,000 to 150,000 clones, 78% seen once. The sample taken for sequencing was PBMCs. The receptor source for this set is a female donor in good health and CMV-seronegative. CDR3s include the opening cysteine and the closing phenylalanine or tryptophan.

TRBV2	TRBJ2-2	CASTRAGELFF
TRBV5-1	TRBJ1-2	CASSLAGGNYGYPF
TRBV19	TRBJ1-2	CASSGSNRGGGYTF
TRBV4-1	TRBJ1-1	CASINQQGAVTEAFF
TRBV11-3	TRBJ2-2	CASSRAGFGELFF
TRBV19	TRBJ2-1	CASMVAGGSGYEQFF
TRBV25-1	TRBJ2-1	CASSELAGGPRVEQFF
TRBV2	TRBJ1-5	CASSAEGAHQPQHF
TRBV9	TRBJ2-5	CASSVGASGSETQYF
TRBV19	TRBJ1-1	CASSILGQMNTEAFF
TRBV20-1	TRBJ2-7	CSPSREQYF
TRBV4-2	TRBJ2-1	CASSQAGGPSEQFF
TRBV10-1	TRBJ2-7	CASSDRQGYEQYF
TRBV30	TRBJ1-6	CAWSVQSFNSPLHF
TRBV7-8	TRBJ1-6	CASSFGQGADNSPLHF
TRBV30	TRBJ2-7	CAWSLGGGSYEQYF
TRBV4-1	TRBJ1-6	CASSQVELSPLHF
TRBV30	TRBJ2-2	CAWKGAGELFF
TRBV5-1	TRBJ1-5	CASREDRLQPQHF
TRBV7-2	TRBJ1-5	CASSRTDQPQHF
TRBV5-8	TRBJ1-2	CASSLEQGTYGYTF
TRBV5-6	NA	CASSLGGQGSYEQYF
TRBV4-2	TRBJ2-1	CASSQDLGTSLYNEQFF
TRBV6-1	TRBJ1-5	CASSRQVSNQPQHF